The next 8 T cell receptor beta chains were all read from a single sample in a study of radiotherapy plus CTLA-4 blockade in lung cancer. Repertoires were generated with immunoSEQ multiplex PCR, while TCRdb's copy carries only in-frame clones and drops some. The sample lists more than 40,000 clones, roughly four fifths seen once, with 11% in the top ten. This specimen was peripheral blood, taken from a patient treated with radiotherapy plus ipilimumab. Receptor source: a human donor with non-small cell lung cancer who had stable disease on radiotherapy plus ipilimumab.

The chain combines TRBV7-9 with TRBJ1-1; D may be TRBD1 (6 bases). The CDR3 runs to 14 residues. Trimming removed 7 bases at V and 0 bases at J, with 12 bases between. Germline assignment: CDR1 SEHNR and CDR2 FQNEAQ (reference sequence). This chain's CDR3 is CASTLGAMNTEAFF. The CDR3 DNA sequence: TGTGCCAGCACACTGGGGGCTATGAACACTGAAGCTTTCTTT.

The chain joins TRBV16 to TRBJ1-2, with D uncertain. Trimming took off 4 bases at V and 10 bases at J, with 13 bases between the two ends. This CDR3 has 12 residues. Germline V gives CDR1 KGHSY, CDR2 FQNENV. The CDR3 DNA reads as TGTGCCAGCAGCCTTACGATACCGGTCTACACCTTC. As protein: CASSLTIPVYTF.

The chain combines TRBV11-2 with TRBJ1-3; D is unresolved. This CDR3 comprises 16 residues. V was clipped by 1 base and J by 0 bases, with 10 bases between them. CDR1 SGHAT and CDR2 FQNNGV come from the germline V gene. The CDR3 DNA reads TGTGCCAGCAGCTTAGGCATCGTCGGCTCTGGAAACACCATATATTTT. Protein sequence: CASSLGIVGSGNTIYF.

The rearrangement joins TRBV6-5 to TRBJ1-1; no clear D. Germline V gives CDR1 MNHEY, CDR2 SVGAGI. The CDR3 extends over 14 amino acids. The V end lost 6 bases, the J end lost 1 base, and 12 bases lay between the germline ends. CDR3 protein: CASRPTITNTEAFF. DNA of the CDR3: TGTGCCAGCAGGCCAACTATCACGAACACTGAAGCTTTCTTT.

The J gene is TRBJ2-2, the V gene TRBV9; weak D call: TRBD2 (6 bases). Germline values: CDR1 SGDLS, CDR2 YYNGEE. Between the trimmed V and J ends, which lost 3 bases and 7 bases, there was a span of 16 bases. This CDR3 spans 15 amino acids. CDR3 coding DNA: TGTGCCAGCAGCGCCGCCCCGACTAGGGACGGGGAGCTGTTTTTT. It codes for CASSAAPTRDGELFF. Together with reference TRBV9 and TRBJ2-2, the CDR3 gives the full variable domain: DSGVTQTPKHLITATGQRVTLRCSPRSGDLSVYWYQQSLDQGLQFLIQYYNGEERAKGNILERFSAQQFPDLHSELNLSSLELGDSALYFCASSAAPTRDGELFFGEGSRLTVL.

The chain uses TRBV5-1 and TRBJ2-7; D may be TRBD1 (6 bases). This CDR3 comprises 15 residues. Trimming left V 0 bases short and J 6 bases short, with 16 bases between. CDR1 is SGHRS, CDR2 YFSETQ, per germline. CDR3 in DNA: TGCGCCAGCAGCTTGGCGGGACATTCGGTTAGCGAGCAGTACGTC. Translating gives CASSLAGHSVSEQYV.

The chain joins TRBV7-2 to TRBJ1-4; D is perhaps TRBD1 (5 bases). The V gene lost 0 bases and the J gene lost 0 bases, with 11 bases spanning the gap. This CDR3 has 17 amino acids. Per the germline V gene, CDR1 is SGHTA and CDR2 is FQGNSA. CDR3 DNA: TGTGCCAGCAGCTTAGCTGGAGGGGCCGCAACTAATGAAAAACTGTTTTTT. Amino acids: CASSLAGGAATNEKLFF.

The chain joins TRBV15 to TRBJ1-4; the match to TRBD1 covers 7 bases. This CDR3 contains 17 residues. V gave up 1 base and J gave up 0 bases; unmatched junction bases: 5. The germline CDR1 and CDR2 sequences are LNHNV and YYDKDF (reference sequence). This chain's CDR3 is CATSRGGQSATNEKLFF. The CDR3 DNA reads as TGTGCCACCAGCAGAGGGGGACAGTCAGCAACTAATGAAAAACTGTTTTTT.